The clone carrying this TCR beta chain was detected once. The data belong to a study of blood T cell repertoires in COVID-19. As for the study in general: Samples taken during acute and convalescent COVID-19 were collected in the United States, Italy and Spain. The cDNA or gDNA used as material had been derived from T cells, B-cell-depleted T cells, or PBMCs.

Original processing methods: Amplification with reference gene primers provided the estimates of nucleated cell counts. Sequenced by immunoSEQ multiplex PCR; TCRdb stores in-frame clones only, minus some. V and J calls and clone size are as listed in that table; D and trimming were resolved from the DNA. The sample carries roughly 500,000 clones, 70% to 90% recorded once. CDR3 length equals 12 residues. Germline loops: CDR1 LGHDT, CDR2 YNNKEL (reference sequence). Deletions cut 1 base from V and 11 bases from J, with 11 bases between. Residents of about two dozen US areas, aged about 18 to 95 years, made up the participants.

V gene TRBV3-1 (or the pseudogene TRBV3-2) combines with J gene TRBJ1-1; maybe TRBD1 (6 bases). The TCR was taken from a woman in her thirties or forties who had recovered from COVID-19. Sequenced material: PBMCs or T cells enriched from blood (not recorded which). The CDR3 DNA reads TGTGCCAGCAGCCAAGGACAGGTGAAGGCTTTCTTT. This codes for CASSQGQVKAFF.